This TCR beta chain was recovered during a study of long-term antiretroviral therapy in people with HIV. Study background: The oldest samples precede the 2015 immediate-ART recommendation by about a decade.

Study-wide results and caveats: Clones that had undergone expansion before ART prevailed in the repertoire throughout all time points.

About this clone itself: Its cognate antigen is unknown.

This CDR3 has 15 residues. Germline assignment: CDR1 MRHNA and CDR2 SNTAGT. V was cut by 9 bases and J by 0 bases, with 17 bases left in between. Version v3.0 of the immunoSEQ assay ran at survey level. Here immunoSEQ multiplex PCR was the method, and the copy in TCRdb shows in-frame clones only, minus some. Of approximately 31,000 clones in the sample, roughly 79% were seen once. The chain joins TRBV6-4 to TRBJ1-1; D not resolved. The sequence was obtained from a woman between 50 and 59 years old with HIV. Sequenced material: unsorted PBMCs, taken 3.1 years after starting antiretroviral therapy. In DNA form, the CDR3 reads TGTGCCAGTATACCTGGGGAGAGGGTGAACACTGAAGCTTTCTTT. Protein sequence: CASIPGERVNTEAFF.